These 13 T cell receptor beta chains originate from one sample sequenced in a study of response to subunit inactivated influenza vaccine. A single record per CDR3 protein comes from TCRdb applying MiXCR to the RT-PCR reads. The sample carries more than 450,000 distinct CDR3 sequences, 10% to 15% recorded once. The starting material was PBMCs from blood, obtained on the day of vaccination. The receptors shown here come from a man between 50 and 59 years old who received an inactivated influenza vaccine.

A few counts support this clonotype. CDR3 sequence: CAWDRGTDTQYF. CDR3 coding DNA: TGTGCCTGGGACAGGGGGACAGATACGCAGTATTTT. The rearrangement uses TRBV30 and TRBJ2-3; 9 nucleotides line up with TRBD1. This CDR3 has 12 amino acids. The J segment lost 3 bases and the V segment lost 5 bases, leaving 0 bases of the junction unmatched. The germline V gene encodes CDR1 GTSNPN and CDR2 SVGIG (reference sequence).

The rearrangement joins TRBV29-1 to TRBJ2-7; 7 bases align to TRBD2. CDR1 and CDR2 (germline): SQVTM, ANQGSEA. The CDR3 loop spans 13 amino acids. Trimming took 5 bases from V and 7 from J; bases not matched to a gene: 11. The chain's CDR3 is CSVTGGGLWEQYF. The CDR3 DNA is TGCAGCGTTACTGGGGGAGGGCTGTGGGAGCAGTACTTC.

In this sample, this clonotype turned up a few times. This sequence joins TRBV6-1 and TRBJ1-2; D is unresolved. Germline CDR1 and CDR2: MNHNS and SASEGT. CDR3 length equals 16 residues. The germline V and J ends were trimmed by 5 bases and 1 base, with 17 bases remaining between them. CDR3 residues: CASSRSGLINNYGYTF. CDR3 in DNA: TGTGCCAGCAGTCGTAGCGGGCTGATAAATAACTATGGCTACACCTTC.

This clonotype was found a few times. V usage is TRBV28 and J usage is TRBJ1-6; D is possibly TRBD1 (5 bases). Trimming left V 2 bases short and J 7 bases short, with 9 bases between. This CDR3 is built from 14 residues. Germline CDR1 is MDHEN and CDR2 is SYDVKM. This CDR3 reads CASSLPGWNSPLHF. The DNA for the CDR3 is TGTGCCAGCAGTTTACCAGGGTGGAATTCACCCCTCCACTTT.

The CDR3 is CASSPSGTIGNTEAFF. DNA of the CDR3: TGTGCCAGCAGTCCCTCCGGGACCATCGGGAACACTGAAGCTTTCTTT. The chain joins TRBV12-3 or TRBV12-4 to TRBJ1-1; a possible D gene is TRBD1 (5 bases). This CDR3 is built from 16 residues. The V end lost 5 bases, the J end lost 1 base, and 17 bases lay between the germline ends.

This clonotype has just a few counts. This chain joins TRBV7-9 and TRBJ1-2; weak D call: TRBD1 (5 bases). Germline CDR1 reads SEHNR; CDR2 reads FQNEAQ (reference sequence). The CDR3 runs 15 residues. V lost 1 base to trimming and J lost 5 bases, with 14 bases between them. The CDR3 bases are TGTGCCAGCAGCTTAGAATCCCCCAGGGCTTATGGCTACACCTTC. Its protein product is CASSLESPRAYGYTF.

The rearrangement links TRBV12-3 or TRBV12-4 to TRBJ1-1; 7 bases map to TRBD1. J gave up 6 bases and V 6 bases, and 13 bases lay outside the gene matches. The CDR3 has 15 amino acids. The CDR3 reads CASRNQGVQGAEAFF. The CDR3 bases are TGTGCCAGCAGGAACCAGGGGGTTCAAGGGGCTGAAGCTTTCTTT.

J is TRBJ1-1 and V is TRBV2; D perhaps matches TRBD1 (6 bases). Trimming took off 0 bases at V and 11 bases at J, with 16 bases between the two ends. Germline values: CDR1 SNHLY, CDR2 FYNNEI. The CDR3 has 14 residues. CDR3 coding DNA: TGTGCCAGCAGTGAAGCGCGGTCGACAGGCGCCGCTTTCTTT. Translation: CASSEARSTGAAFF.

This clonotype has ten or more counts. The chain carries TRBV5-1 and TRBJ2-2; TRBD2 matches at 10 bases. Germline-derived CDR1 and CDR2 are SGHRS and YFSETQ. This CDR3 contains 18 residues. V lost 0 bases and J lost 6; bases outside the gene matches: 11. This CDR3 reads CASSLGWLAGVGSGELFF. DNA of the CDR3: TGCGCCAGCAGCTTGGGATGGCTAGCGGGAGTCGGATCCGGGGAGCTGTTTTTT. Together with reference TRBV5-1 and TRBJ2-2, the CDR3 gives the full variable domain: KAGVTQTPRYLIKTRGQQVTLSCSPISGHRSVSWYQQTPGQGLQFLFEYFSETQRNKGNFPGRFSGRQFSNSRSEMNVSTLELGDSALYLCASSLGWLAGVGSGELFFGEGSRLTVL.

The chain uses TRBV20-1 and TRBJ2-1; 10 nucleotides align to TRBD2. This CDR3 has 12 amino acids. Germline-derived CDR1 and CDR2 are DFQATT and SNEGSKA (reference sequence). The CDR3 region has the DNA TGCAGAGGACTAGCGGCCTACAATGAGCAGTTCTTC. Amino acids: CRGLAAYNEQFF.

J is TRBJ1-1 and V is TRBV6-5; D is unclear. The CDR3 extends over 16 amino acids. V gave up 0 bases and J gave up 3 bases, with 14 bases separating them. From germline, CDR1 is MNHEY and CDR2 SVGAGI. CDR3 in amino acids: CASSYSYMYPDTEAFF. The CDR3 coding sequence is TGTGCCAGCAGTTACTCGTATATGTACCCGGACACTGAAGCTTTCTTT.

In this sample, this clonotype turned up many times. The V gene is TRBV15, the J gene TRBJ1-2; possibly TRBD1 for D (5 bases). In germline, CDR1 is LNHNV, CDR2 YYDKDF (reference sequence). The CDR3 spans 17 residues. V was shortened by 1 base and J by 8 bases, with 23 bases between the two germline ends. CDR3 bases: TGTGCCACCAGCAGAGGTTCGTCTAGTAGGGGAACGGAAGGCTACACCTTC. It translates to CATSRGSSSRGTEGYTF.

This clonotype was detected only a few times. This sequence joins TRBV29-1 and TRBJ1-2; 8 bases are a match to TRBD1. V was clipped by 7 bases and J by 8 bases; unmatched bases: 6. The CDR3 contains 11 residues. Germline V gives CDR1 SQVTM, CDR2 ANQGSEA. For the CDR3, the DNA is TGCAGCGCCTACAGGGGGAGCGGCTACACCTTC. Protein: CSAYRGSGYTF.